The clone carrying this T cell receptor (beta chain) was seen a few times. What it recognizes is unknown. The data were obtained in a study of cytomegalovirus exposure and HLA in healthy donors. Broader study findings: Excluded: some indistinguishable V segments such as TRBV6-2 and TRBV6-3. TCR beta V segments were, for the most part, productive about 90% or about 30% of the time in an earlier analysis.

Researchers ran the PCR with 60 Vbeta and 13 Jbeta primers. Generated by immunoSEQ multiplex PCR, the TCRdb table keeps only in-frame clones and is missing some. Among fewer than 200,000 clones, roughly 80% were seen once, and the ten largest hold less than 15%. The trim removed 5 bases at V and 4 bases at J, leaving 7 bases unmatched. The CDR3 length is 15 residues. Germline loops: CDR1 MDHEN, CDR2 SYDVKM. The sequenced material came from PBMCs. This chain links TRBV28 with TRBJ2-7; 11 positions agree with TRBD2. The receptor comes from a woman between 50 and 59 years old in good health and CMV-seronegative. CDR3 loop: CASSRPGLADYEQYF. In nucleotides, the CDR3 is TGTGCCAGCAGTAGACCGGGACTAGCGGATTACGAGCAGTACTTC.